These T cell receptor beta chains were read from a single sample in a study of cytotoxic CD8 clonotypes in ibrutinib-treated CLL. Measured with immunoSEQ multiplex PCR; TCRdb has only the in-frame clones, and not every one. The repertoire holds about 160,000 clones, with about 88% as singletons. This specimen was PBMCs, taken at disease progression, from a patient treated with ibrutinib. These receptors all stem from a human donor with chronic lymphocytic leukemia. Each CDR3 is given with its conserved first and last residue. The order of the fields is clone size, J gene, V gene, D gene, CDR3 DNA, CDR3 protein. A D gene is named only where the DNA matches it firmly. Expanded clones get a size class; other rows say once, few or many, or leave the size out.

few	TRBJ1-2	TRBV5-1	.	TGCGCCAGCGCCCCGGACAGCTACTATGGCTACACCTTC	CASAPDSYYGYTF
once	TRBJ1-4	TRBV29-1	.	TGCAGCGTCCCCTCGGGTGGGGCTAATGAAAAACTGTTTTTT	CSVPSGGANEKLFF
.	TRBJ1-1	TRBV6-5	.	TGTGCCAGCGTGTCTAGGGGGATCACTGAAGCTTTCTTT	CASVSRGITEAFF
.	TRBJ1-2	TRBV28	TRBD1	TGTGCCAGCAGAGACAGGGGCAGTCATGGCTACACCTTC	CASRDRGSHGYTF
.	TRBJ2-4	TRBV7-3	.	TGTGCCAGCAGCTTCTCTGGTGTAGCCAAAAACATTCAGTACTTC	CASSFSGVAKNIQYF
.	TRBJ2-7	TRBV25-1	.	TGTGCCAGCAGTGAAACCCGGTGGGCCTACGAGCAGTACTTC	CASSETRWAYEQYF
.	TRBJ2-3	TRBV11-3	TRBD1	TGTGCCAGCAGGCGGACAGGGGGCACAGATACGCAGTATTTT	CASRRTGGTDTQYF
.	TRBJ2-2	TRBV5-3	.	TGTGCCAGAGGCGGTAGGTCTGGGGAGCTGTTTTTT	CARGGRSGELFF
few	TRBJ1-1	TRBV7-2	TRBD1	TGTGCCAGCAGCCCCCGGACAGGGTTGAATGAGGCGGCTTTCTTT	CASSPRTGLNEAAFF
.	TRBJ1-2	TRBV10-1	.	TGCGCCAGCAGCGACGGCTATGGCTACACCTTC	CASSDGYGYTF
.	TRBJ2-1	TRBV30	.	TGTGCCTGGTCGTACGGTGGCAGGGAGCAGTTCTTC	CAWSYGGREQFF
.	TRBJ1-1	TRBV7-3	.	TGTGCCAGCAGCTTATCCACAGCAGTAAACACTGAAGCTTTCTTT	CASSLSTAVNTEAFF
.	TRBJ2-2	TRBV9	.	TGTGCCAGCACGCGCCTGCTTGGGCGCACCGGGGAGCTGTTTTTT	CASTRLLGRTGELFF
.	TRBJ1-2	TRBV7-9	.	TGTGCCAGCAGCTTAGATCGTGACAGACCCGACCTTGAAGGTGGCTACACCTTC	CASSLDRDRPDLEGGYTF
.	TRBJ2-7	TRBV29-1	.	TGCAGCGTTGAAGATCCCGAAAGAGTTGGTGACGAGCAGTACTTC	CSVEDPERVGDEQYF
.	TRBJ2-3	TRBV30	.	TGTGCCTGGATAAAACCTAGCACAGATACGCAGTATTTT	CAWIKPSTDTQYF
.	TRBJ1-2	TRBV30	TRBD1	TGTGCCTGGAGGGGGGACAGTCCCTATGGCTACACCTTC	CAWRGDSPYGYTF
.	TRBJ2-2	TRBV6-5	.	TGTGCCAGCAGTTACACTAACACCGGGGAGCTGTTTTTT	CASSYTNTGELFF
.	TRBJ2-3	TRBV5-4	.	TGTGCCAGCAGCCGTACTACCGGGGGCACAGATACGCAGTATTTT	CASSRTTGGTDTQYF
.	TRBJ1-5	TRBV7-3	.	TGTGCCAGCAGCTCCGGGGGCGCGGCAGCCCCGACGCATTTT	CASSSGGAAAPTHF
once	TRBJ1-1	TRBV18	TRBD1	TGTGCCAGCTCAATCCGGACAGGGCTTGTAGGGGGGACTGAAGCTTTCTTT	CASSIRTGLVGGTEAFF
.	TRBJ2-7	TRBV7-9	.	TGTGCCAGCAGCTTAGGGACACCGGCGAGCTCCTACGAGCAGTACTTC	CASSLGTPASSYEQYF
.	TRBJ2-6	TRBV14	.	TGTGCCAGCAGCCAAGTTGCTGGGGCCAACGTCCTGACTTTC	CASSQVAGANVLTF
.	TRBJ2-7	TRBV14	.	TGTGCCAGCAGCCCGTACGACGGTCCTCTCTACGAGCAGTACTTC	CASSPYDGPLYEQYF
.	TRBJ1-1	TRBV5-1	.	TGCGCCAGCAGGGCCCACGCTGAAGCTTTCTTT	CASRAHAEAFF
.	TRBJ2-3	TRBV19	.	TGTGCCAGTAGTGGGGTCACGGGAGGCACAGATACGCAGTATTTT	CASSGVTGGTDTQYF
.	TRBJ2-6	TRBV7-8	.	TGTGCCAGCAGCACAGGGACGAGGGCCTCTGGGGCCAACGTCCTGACTTTC	CASSTGTRASGANVLTF
few	TRBJ2-3	TRBV27	.	TGTGCCAGCAGCCGGATTACAGGGCGCACAGATACGCAGTATTTT	CASSRITGRTDTQYF
.	TRBJ1-1	TRBV27	.	TGTGCCAGCAGTGTAGTCAGGGGCACTGAAGCTTTCTTT	CASSVVRGTEAFF
few	TRBJ1-5	TRBV7-9	.	TGTGCCAGCAGCTTTATGGGGCAGGGCAATCAGCCCCAGCATTTT	CASSFMGQGNQPQHF
.	TRBJ2-3	TRBV5-6	TRBD2	TGTGCCAGCAGCTTAGCGGGAGAACCAGATACGCAGTATTTT	CASSLAGEPDTQYF
.	TRBJ2-7	TRBV6-5	.	TGTGCCAGCAGTCAGGGAGGAGTGTGGGAGCAGTACTTC	CASSQGGVWEQYF
.	TRBJ2-3	TRBV5-1	.	TGCGCCAGCAGCTTGGCCAAGCTTAGCACAGATACGCAGTATTTT	CASSLAKLSTDTQYF
.	TRBJ2-2	TRBV7-2	.	TGTGCCAGCAGCTTACGAGCGCGAGGGGACACCGGGGAGCTGTTTTTT	CASSLRARGDTGELFF
.	TRBJ2-1	TRBV19	TRBD1	TGTGCCAGTAGTATAGGTCCTAAGGACAGGGACCTCAATGAGCAGTTCTTC	CASSIGPKDRDLNEQFF
.	TRBJ2-1	TRBV11-2	TRBD1	TGTGCCAGCAGCTTAGATCTTTTCAGGGGGCTAGCGGAGCAGTTCTTC	CASSLDLFRGLAEQFF
.	TRBJ2-1	TRBV5-1	.	TGCGCCAGCAGCTTGAAGCCAACAAATGAGCAGTTCTTC	CASSLKPTNEQFF
.	TRBJ2-7	TRBV6-5	.	TGTGCCAGCAGTTCGGTAGCGGCCCATCGCGGCTACGAGCAGTACTTC	CASSSVAAHRGYEQYF
.	TRBJ2-5	TRBV6-5	.	TGTGCCAGCAGTCCGCTAGCGATAGAGACCCAGTACTTC	CASSPLAIETQYF
once	TRBJ2-6	TRBV7-3	.	TGTGCCAGCAGCTTACAGGTGTCTGGGGCCAACGTCCTGACTTTC	CASSLQVSGANVLTF
.	TRBJ1-3	TRBV27	.	TGTGCCAGCAGAAAGGGGTGGTTTGGAAACACCATATATTTT	CASRKGWFGNTIYF
.	TRBJ2-3	TRBV6-5	TRBD2	TGTGCCAGCAGATTAGCGGGGATCAGAGATACGCAGTATTTT	CASRLAGIRDTQYF
.	TRBJ1-1	TRBV12-5	.	TGTGCTAGTGGTTTGGCTTTGATGGGGGGCACCAACACTGAAGCTTTCTTT	CASGLALMGGTNTEAFF